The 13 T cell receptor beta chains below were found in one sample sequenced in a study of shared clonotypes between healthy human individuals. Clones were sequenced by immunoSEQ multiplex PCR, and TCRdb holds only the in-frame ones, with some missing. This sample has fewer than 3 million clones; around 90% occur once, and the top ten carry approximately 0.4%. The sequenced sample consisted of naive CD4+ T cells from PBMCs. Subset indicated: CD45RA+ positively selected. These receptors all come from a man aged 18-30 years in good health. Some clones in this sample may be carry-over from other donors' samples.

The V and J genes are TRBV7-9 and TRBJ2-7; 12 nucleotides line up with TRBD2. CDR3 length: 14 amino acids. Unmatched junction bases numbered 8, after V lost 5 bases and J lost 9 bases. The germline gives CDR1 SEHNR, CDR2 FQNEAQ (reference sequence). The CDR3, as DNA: TGTGCCAGCAGCCAGACTAGCGGGAGAGGAAGGCAGTACTTC. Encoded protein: CASSQTSGRGRQYF.

The CDR3 region has the DNA TGTGCCAGCACATCTCTCGGGCTGGGTGAAAAACTGTTTTTT. The encoded protein is CASTSLGLGEKLFF. The chain joins TRBV7-6 to TRBJ1-4, with D hard to call. CDR1 and CDR2 from the germline V gene are SGHVS and FNYEAQ. V lost 7 bases and J lost 7, with 16 bases in between. The CDR3 is 14 amino acids.

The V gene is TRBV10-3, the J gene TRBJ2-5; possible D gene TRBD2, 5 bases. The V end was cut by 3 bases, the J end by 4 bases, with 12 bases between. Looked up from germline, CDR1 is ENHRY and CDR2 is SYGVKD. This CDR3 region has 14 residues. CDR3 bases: TGTGCCATCAGTGAACTTTCGGGGAGAGAGACCCAGTACTTC. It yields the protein CAISELSGRETQYF.

CDR3 nucleotides: TGTGCCAGCGGTCGGGGGTTGCAGAGACACGAAGAGACCCAGTACTTC. This codes for CASGRGLQRHEETQYF. This sequence joins TRBV2 and TRBJ2-5; possibly TRBD2 for D (6 bases). Germline V gene sequence: CDR1 SNHLY, CDR2 FYNNEI. There are 16 residues in the CDR3. Trimming took off 8 bases at V and 3 bases at J, with 22 bases between the two ends.

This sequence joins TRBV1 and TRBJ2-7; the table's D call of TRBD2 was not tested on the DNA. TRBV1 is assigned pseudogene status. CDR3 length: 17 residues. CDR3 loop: CTSSQALRAASSYEQYF. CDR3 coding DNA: TGCACCAGCAGCCAAGCGTTGAGAGCGGCGAGCTCCTACGAGCAGTACTTC.

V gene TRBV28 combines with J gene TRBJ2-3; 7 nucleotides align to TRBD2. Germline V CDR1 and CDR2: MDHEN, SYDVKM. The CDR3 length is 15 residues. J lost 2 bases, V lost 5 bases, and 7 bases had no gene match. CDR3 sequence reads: CASSPPSGDTDTQYF. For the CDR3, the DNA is TGTGCCAGCAGTCCCCCTAGCGGAGACACAGATACGCAGTATTTT.

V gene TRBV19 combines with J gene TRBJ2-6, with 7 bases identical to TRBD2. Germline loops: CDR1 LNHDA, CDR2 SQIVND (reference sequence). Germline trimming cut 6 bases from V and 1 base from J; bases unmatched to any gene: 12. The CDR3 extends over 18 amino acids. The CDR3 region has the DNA TGTGCCAGTAGCTCCCCCGGGGGGACCAAATCTGGGGCCAACGTCCTGACTTTC. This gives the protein CASSSPGGTKSGANVLTF.

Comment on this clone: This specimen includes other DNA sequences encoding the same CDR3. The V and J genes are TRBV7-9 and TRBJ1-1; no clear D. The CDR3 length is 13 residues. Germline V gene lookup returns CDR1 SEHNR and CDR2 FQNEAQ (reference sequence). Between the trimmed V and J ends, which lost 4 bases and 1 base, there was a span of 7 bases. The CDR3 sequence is CASSSTGNTEAFF. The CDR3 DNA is TGTGCCAGCAGCTCGACGGGGAACACTGAAGCTTTCTTT. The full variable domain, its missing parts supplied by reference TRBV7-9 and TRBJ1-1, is DTGVSQNPRHKITKRGQNVTFRCDPISEHNRLYWYRQTLGQGPEFLTYFQNEAQLEKSRLLSDRFSAERPKGSFSTLEIQRTEQGDSAMYLCASSSTGNTEAFFGQGTRLTVV.

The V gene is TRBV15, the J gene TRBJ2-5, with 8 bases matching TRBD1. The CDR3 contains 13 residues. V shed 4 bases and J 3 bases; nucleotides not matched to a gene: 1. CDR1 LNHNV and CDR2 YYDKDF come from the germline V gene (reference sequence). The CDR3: CATSKDREETQYF. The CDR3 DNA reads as TGTGCCACCAGCAAGGACAGGGAAGAGACCCAGTACTTC.

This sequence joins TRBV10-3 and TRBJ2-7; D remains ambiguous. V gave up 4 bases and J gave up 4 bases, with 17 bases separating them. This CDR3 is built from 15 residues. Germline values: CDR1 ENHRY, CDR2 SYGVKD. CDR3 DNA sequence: TGTGCCATCAGTGCCGAGGTCCCTCGCAATTACGAGCAGTACTTC. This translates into CAISAEVPRNYEQYF.

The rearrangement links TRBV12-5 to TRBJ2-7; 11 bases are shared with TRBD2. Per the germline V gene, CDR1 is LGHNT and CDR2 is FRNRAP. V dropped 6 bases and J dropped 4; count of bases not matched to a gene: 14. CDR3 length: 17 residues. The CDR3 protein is CASGPPSGTSGTYEQYF. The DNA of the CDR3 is TGTGCTAGTGGACCTCCGTCCGGGACTAGCGGTACATACGAGCAGTACTTC.

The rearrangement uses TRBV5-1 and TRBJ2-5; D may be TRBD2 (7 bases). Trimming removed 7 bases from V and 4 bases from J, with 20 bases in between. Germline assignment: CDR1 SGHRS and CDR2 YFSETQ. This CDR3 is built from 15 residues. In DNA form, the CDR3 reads TGCGCCAGCCGGGCCCAAGGGGGGGGCGCAGAGACCCAGTACTTC. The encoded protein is CASRAQGGGAETQYF. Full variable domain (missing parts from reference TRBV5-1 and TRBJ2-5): KAGVTQTPRYLIKTRGQQVTLSCSPISGHRSVSWYQQTPGQGLQFLFEYFSETQRNKGNFPGRFSGRQFSNSRSEMNVSTLELGDSALYLCASRAQGGGAETQYFGPGTRLLVL.

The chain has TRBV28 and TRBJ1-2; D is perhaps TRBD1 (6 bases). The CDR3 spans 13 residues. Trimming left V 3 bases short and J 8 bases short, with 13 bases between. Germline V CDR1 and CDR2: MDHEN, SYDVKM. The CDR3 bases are TGTGCCAGCAGTTTTAGCGGGGGCAAGGGCTACACCTTC. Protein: CASSFSGGKGYTF.